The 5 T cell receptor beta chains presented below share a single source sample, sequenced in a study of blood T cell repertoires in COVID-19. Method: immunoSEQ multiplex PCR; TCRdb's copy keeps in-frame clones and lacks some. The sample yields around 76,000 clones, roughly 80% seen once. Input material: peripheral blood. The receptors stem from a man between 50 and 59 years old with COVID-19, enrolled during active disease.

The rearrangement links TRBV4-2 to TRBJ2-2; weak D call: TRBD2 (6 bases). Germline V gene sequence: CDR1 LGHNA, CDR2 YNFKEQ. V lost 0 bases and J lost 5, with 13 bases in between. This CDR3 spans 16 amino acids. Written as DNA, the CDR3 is TGTGCCAGCAGCCAAGAAGGTAGCGGAGTTACCGGGGAGCTGTTTTTT. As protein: CASSQEGSGVTGELFF.

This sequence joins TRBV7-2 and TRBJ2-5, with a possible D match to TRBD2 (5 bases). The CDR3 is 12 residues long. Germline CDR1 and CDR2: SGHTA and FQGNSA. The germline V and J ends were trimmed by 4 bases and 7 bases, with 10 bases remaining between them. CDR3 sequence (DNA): TGTGCCAGCAGCTCGGGGTACGGGACCCAGTACTTC. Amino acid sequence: CASSSGYGTQYF.

Written as DNA, the CDR3 is TGTGCCAGCAGGCGTGGTCCGGGGAACACTGAAGCTTTCTTT. Its translation is CASRRGPGNTEAFF. V and J are TRBV28 and TRBJ1-1; no clear D. The CDR3 contains 14 residues. The V gene lost 6 bases and the J gene lost 1 base, with 12 bases spanning the gap. Germline CDR1 MDHEN, CDR2 SYDVKM.

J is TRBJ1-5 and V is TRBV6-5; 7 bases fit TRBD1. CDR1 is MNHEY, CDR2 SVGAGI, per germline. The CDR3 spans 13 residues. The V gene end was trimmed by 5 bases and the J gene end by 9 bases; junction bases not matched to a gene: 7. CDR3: CASSRDRERPQHF. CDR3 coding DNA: TGTGCCAGCAGTCGTGACAGGGAAAGGCCCCAGCATTTT.

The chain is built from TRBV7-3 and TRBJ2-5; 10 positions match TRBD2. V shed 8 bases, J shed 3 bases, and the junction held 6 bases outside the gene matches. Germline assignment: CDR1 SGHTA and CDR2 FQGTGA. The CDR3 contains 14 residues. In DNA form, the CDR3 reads TGTGCCAGCTCAGCTAGCGGGAGTAAAGAGACCCAGTACTTC. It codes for CASSASGSKETQYF.